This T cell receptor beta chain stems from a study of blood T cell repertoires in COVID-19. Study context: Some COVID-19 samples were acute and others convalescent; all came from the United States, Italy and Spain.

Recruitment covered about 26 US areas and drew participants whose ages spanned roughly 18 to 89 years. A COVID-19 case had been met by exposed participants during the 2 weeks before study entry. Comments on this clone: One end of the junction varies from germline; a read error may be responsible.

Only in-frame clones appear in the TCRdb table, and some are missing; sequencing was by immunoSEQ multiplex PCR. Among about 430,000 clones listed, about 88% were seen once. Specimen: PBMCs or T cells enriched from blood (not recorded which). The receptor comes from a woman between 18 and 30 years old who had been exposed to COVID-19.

CDR3 amino acids: CASGQGTASSYEQYF. CDR3 coding DNA: TGTGCCAGCGGCCAAGGGACTGCGAGCTCCTACGAGCAGTACTTC. The chain is built from TRBV14 and TRBJ2-7; weak D call: TRBD2 (6 bases). Germline-derived CDR1 and CDR2 are SGHDN and FVKESK. CDR3 length: 15 amino acids.